This TCR beta chain was recorded in a study of T cells in Graves' hyperthyroidism and ophthalmopathy. The CDR3 sequence is 15 residues long. Germline V CDR1 and CDR2: KGHSH, LQKENI. Losses at the gene ends were 3 bases for V and 4 bases for J; bases not matched to a gene: 4. Amplified TCR beta CDR3 regions came from RNA transcripts. In the first-round RT-PCR of the TCR CDR3, the HTBI primer set was used. Via MiXCR, TCRdb re-called the multiplex PCR reads, giving one row per CDR3 protein. The sample records around 400,000 distinct CDR3 sequences, approximately 13% being singletons. Many counts were recorded for this clonotype. Subjects aged 18 to 65 presented with newly diagnosed hyperthyroidism of less than 2 months' duration. The source of the PBMCs was 8 to 10 ml of fresh peripheral blood.

V usage is TRBV18 and J usage is TRBJ2-5; 11 bases line up with TRBD1. This sequence originates from a young woman with Graves' hyperthyroidism. Sequenced: blood. CDR3 protein: CASSPGQGDGETQYF. CDR3 DNA: TGTGCCAGCTCACCGGGACAGGGGGACGGAGAGACCCAGTACTTC.